The clone carrying this TCR beta chain is termed medium-sized. Its antigen is unidentified. The data derive from a study of OX40 agonist ivuxolimab in advanced cancers. On the study more broadly: Patient treatment consisted of intravenous ivuxolimab administration every 2 weeks at 0.01 to 10 mg/kg.

Notes on the study in general: Also present in some nonresponders was a low level of normalized T-cell clonal expansion.

The J segment lost 0 bases and the V segment lost 4 bases, leaving 4 bases of the junction unmatched. In germline, CDR1 is MGHDK, CDR2 SYGVNS. The CDR3 has 17 amino acids. Repertoires were generated with immunoSEQ multiplex PCR, while TCRdb's copy carries only in-frame clones and drops some. The sample contains approximately 99,000 clones, roughly nine tenths of which appear only once. The sample here was CD4+ or CD8+ T cells sorted from blood, taken in a trial of the OX40 agonist ivuxolimab. The source of this sequence is an adult with an advanced solid tumor such as melanoma, head and neck, liver or kidney cancer. The chain links TRBV25-1 to TRBJ2-6; 9 bases agree with TRBD1. The CDR3 DNA is TGTGCCAGCAGTGGGACAGGGGTTATCTCTGGGGCCAACGTCCTGACTTTC. Its translation is CASSGTGVISGANVLTF. Looking up the rest from reference TRBV25-1 and TRBJ2-6 gives the full variable domain: EADIYQTPRYLVIGTGKKITLECSQTMGHDKMYWYQQDPGMELHLIHYSYGVNSTEKGDLSSESTVSRIRTEHFPLTLESARPSHTSQYLCASSGTGVISGANVLTFGAGSRLTVL.